Listed here are 20 T cell receptor beta chains from one sample, sequenced in a study of blood T cell repertoires in COVID-19 (dated by TCRdb to about 2020). Library prep was done by the immunoSEQ multiplex PCR assay. Not all clones reach the TCRdb copy of this immuneACCESS table, which keeps in-frame sequences only. Checked studies attribute under half of the gap to unresolved V genes and leave the rest unexplained. The sample table holds 200,000 to 250,000 clones, of which roughly 87% were seen once. More than 10% of the sample is taken by the ten largest. The material sequenced was PBMCs or T cells enriched from blood (not recorded which). These receptors originate from a young man who had recovered from COVID-19.

The V call is TRBV30, the J call TRBJ2-7, with TRBD1 matching over 12 bases. The CDR3 length is 15 residues. Germline CDR1 GTSNPN, CDR2 SVGIG (reference sequence). Trimming cost V 5 bases and J 7 bases; bases outside gene matches: 12. CDR3 nucleotide sequence: TGTGCCTGGGTGTCGGGACAGGGGGCTAGGATGGAGCAGTACTTC. Translating gives CAWVSGQGARMEQYF.

This chain links TRBV28 with TRBJ1-2, with TRBD1 as a possible D gene (6 bases). The germline gives CDR1 MDHEN, CDR2 SYDVKM. This CDR3 is built from 12 residues. The germline V and J ends were trimmed by 2 bases and 6 bases, with 7 bases remaining between them. CDR3: CASSLTGHGYTF. CDR3 bases: TGTGCCAGCAGTTTAACAGGGCATGGCTACACCTTC.

As for this clone: Within the sample, other DNA sequences also encode this same CDR3. This rearrangement joins TRBV28 to TRBJ1-5, with D tentatively TRBD1 (5 bases). The germline V and J ends were trimmed by 4 bases and 0 bases, with 10 bases remaining between them. The V gene's germline CDR1 is MDHEN and CDR2 SYDVKM. The CDR3 sequence is 15 residues long. The CDR3 sequence is CASSSQGHSNQPQHF. The CDR3 DNA is TGTGCCAGCAGTTCCCAGGGTCATAGCAATCAGCCCCAGCATTTT.

This chain links TRBV28 with TRBJ2-2, with D uncertain. Germline-derived CDR1 and CDR2 are MDHEN and SYDVKM. The CDR3 contains 12 residues. The ends were cut back, 2 bases at V and 9 bases at J, with 7 bases in the middle. This chain's CDR3 is CASSLEVRELFF. The DNA for the CDR3 is TGTGCCAGCAGTTTAGAGGTACGGGAGCTGTTTTTT.

This chain uses TRBV5-1 with TRBJ1-2, with 7 nucleotides matching TRBD1. CDR1 is SGHRS, CDR2 YFSETQ, per germline. The J segment lost 8 bases and the V segment lost 2 bases, leaving 15 bases of the junction unmatched. The CDR3 consists of 16 residues. The CDR3 DNA reads as TGCGCCAGCAGCTTCGACAGGGATGCCTCTTTTGAGGGCTACACCTTC. This gives the protein CASSFDRDASFEGYTF.

This chain joins TRBV19 and TRBJ2-3, with 7 bases aligning to TRBD2. V lost 5 bases and J lost 4; bases outside the gene matches: 12. The CDR3 totals 16 residues. In germline, CDR1 is LNHDA, CDR2 SQIVND (reference sequence). The CDR3 nucleotides are TGTGCCAGTAGTCCGCCAAATGGGGGAGGGGCAGATACGCAGTATTTT. The encoded protein is CASSPPNGGGADTQYF.

DNA of the CDR3: TGCGCCAGCAGCCCGAAGCATCTAGGACAGGGGGTTGAAAAACTGTTTTTT. This translates into CASSPKHLGQGVEKLFF. The rearrangement links TRBV5-1 to TRBJ1-4; 10 bases are shared with TRBD1. CDR3 length: 17 residues. J was trimmed by 7 bases and V by 4 bases; bases with no gene match: 13. Germline V lookup: CDR1 SGHRS, CDR2 YFSETQ.

The chain links TRBV9 to TRBJ1-2, with D unresolved. The CDR3 runs to 11 residues. V was pared by 5 bases and J by 8 bases, with 10 bases between. Germline lookup yields CDR1 SGDLS and CDR2 YYNGEE. Written as DNA, the CDR3 is TGTGCCAGCAGGAGGACTGAAGGCTACACCTTC. Its protein is CASRRTEGYTF.

This clone came up a few times. The chain carries TRBV5-1 and TRBJ2-1; 7 bases fit TRBD2. The V segment lost 3 bases and the J segment 6 bases; nucleotides outside the gene matches: 3. This CDR3 spans 13 amino acids. Germline V gene data show CDR1 as SGHRS and CDR2 as YFSETQ. The chain's CDR3 is CASSSPGGNEQFF. CDR3 nucleotides: TGCGCCAGCAGCTCTCCGGGGGGCAATGAGCAGTTCTTC.

As concerns this clone: A much bigger clone sits one base away, suggesting this may be a read error. The chain is built from TRBV4-2 and TRBJ2-3; D possibly corresponds to TRBD2 (5 bases). CDR3 length equals 17 residues. Germline V gene sequence: CDR1 LGHNA, CDR2 YNFKEQ. The chain's CDR3 is CASSQDLFGESTDAQYF. CDR3 DNA: TGTGCCAGCAGCCAGGACTTATTTGGCGAGAGCACAGATGCGCAGTATTTT.

V is TRBV13 and J is TRBJ2-3, with 14 bases fitting TRBD2. Germline CDR1 is PRHDT and CDR2 is FYEKMQ (reference sequence). The CDR3 extends over 18 amino acids. Trimming took 3 bases from V and 4 from J; bases not matched to a gene: 9. CDR3 protein: CASSFTPRTSGRPDTQYF. The CDR3 nucleotides read TGTGCCAGCAGCTTTACTCCGCGGACTAGCGGGAGGCCAGATACGCAGTATTTT.

A single count supports this clone. The chain employs TRBV2 and TRBJ1-6, with D perhaps TRBD1 (6 bases). There are 15 residues in the CDR3. The germline V gene has CDR1 SNHLY and CDR2 FYNNEI. V dropped 4 bases and J dropped 4 bases, with 11 bases sitting between them. The CDR3 here is CASSAGQFYNSPLHF. CDR3 DNA: TGTGCCAGCAGTGCAGGACAGTTTTATAATTCACCCCTCCACTTT.

V usage is TRBV6-5 and J usage is TRBJ1-2, with 7 bases that match TRBD1. The V gene's germline CDR1 is MNHEY and CDR2 SVGAGI. The CDR3 loop spans 12 amino acids. V gave up 11 bases and J gave up 4 bases; unmatched junction bases: 7. The chain's CDR3 is CAGSEGAYGYTF. The CDR3 bases are TGTGCCGGCTCAGAGGGGGCCTATGGCTACACCTTC.

V usage is TRBV3-1 (or the pseudogene TRBV3-2) and J usage is TRBJ2-2; 8 bases match TRBD1. Trimming at V came to 5 bases and at J to 5 bases, leaving 10 bases not matched to a gene. The CDR3 is made up of 16 amino acids. Germline CDR1 and CDR2: LGHDT and YNNKEL (reference sequence). CDR3 amino acids: CASSTPGTGVTGELFF. CDR3 sequence (DNA): TGTGCCAGCAGCACCCCCGGGACAGGAGTGACCGGGGAGCTGTTTTTT.

The chain joins TRBV28 to TRBJ1-5; no clear D. The CDR3 length is 11 residues. Germline values: CDR1 MDHEN, CDR2 SYDVKM. Between the trimmed V and J ends, which lost 7 bases and 9 bases, there was a span of 10 bases. CDR3 sequence (DNA): TGTGCCAGCACCCTTAGAGGGCCCCAGCATTTT. This encodes CASTLRGPQHF.

This clone has just a few counts. The rearrangement links TRBV11-2 to TRBJ2-7; D is unresolved. V was clipped by 3 bases and J by 0 bases, with 6 bases between them. This CDR3 is 13 amino acids long. Germline-derived CDR1 and CDR2 are SGHAT and FQNNGV. CDR3 sequence reads: CASSFPSSYEQYF. CDR3 DNA sequence: TGTGCCAGCAGCTTCCCCAGCTCCTACGAGCAGTACTTC.

This chain uses TRBV19 with TRBJ1-4; TRBD1 matches 8 bases. This CDR3 spans 13 amino acids. V shed 6 bases, J shed 7 bases, and the junction held 4 bases outside the gene matches. The germline V gene has CDR1 LNHDA and CDR2 SQIVND (reference sequence). The DNA for the CDR3 is TGTGCCAGTAGGGACAGGGACCGTGAAAAACTGTTTTTT. This gives the protein CASRDRDREKLFF.

This rearrangement joins TRBV5-1 to TRBJ2-7, with TRBD1 matching over 9 bases. V trimming: 4 bases; J trimming: 3 bases; junction bases outside the gene matches: 2. Per germline, CDR1 SGHRS and CDR2 YFSETQ. The CDR3 is 13 amino acids. CDR3 residues: CASSVTGGYEQYF. For the CDR3, the DNA is TGCGCCAGCAGCGTGACAGGGGGCTACGAGCAGTACTTC.

This rearrangement joins TRBV5-4 to TRBJ2-7; 11 nucleotides agree with TRBD2. Per the germline V gene, CDR1 is SGHNT and CDR2 is YYREEE (reference sequence). The CDR3 has 14 amino acids. The ends lost 4 bases at V and 5 bases at J; junction bases unmatched: 5. The CDR3 nucleotides read TGTGCCAGCAGCCCTACTAGCGGGAGTAACGAGCAGTACTTC. Translated, it gives CASSPTSGSNEQYF.

This sequence joins TRBV24-1 and TRBJ1-1; D is unresolved. This CDR3 is 14 amino acids long. The V and J ends lost 2 bases and 5 bases respectively, with 11 bases between them. Germline CDR1 reads KGHDR; CDR2 reads SFDVKD. CDR3 amino acids: CATSDSAGGTEAFF. The CDR3 coding sequence is TGTGCCACCAGTGATTCAGCAGGAGGGACTGAAGCTTTCTTT.